This T cell receptor beta chain derives from a study of T-cell reconstitution after alpha-beta-depleted transplantation in children. Points from the study as a whole: When one year had passed after transplant, most T-cell counts and diversity came from newly produced T cells. Where some patients showed high TCRbeta diversity at day 60, it came from recipient T cells and thymic progenitors that had survived.

In this sample, this clonotype turned up many times. Its cognate antigen is unknown. Construction of the TCRbeta library involved unique molecular identifiers. TCRdb analysed the PCR reads with MiXCR anew, one entry per CDR3 protein. Of some 550,000 distinct CDR3 sequences listed, 20% to 25% are singletons. Germline assignment: CDR1 LNHDA and CDR2 SQIVND (reference sequence). The germline V and J ends were trimmed by 1 base and 5 bases, with 15 bases remaining between them. This CDR3 comprises 16 residues. This receptor was obtained from a boy in the first two years of life who had a stem cell transplant for acute myeloid leukemia, so the T cells may come from the graft donor. V usage is TRBV19 and J usage is TRBJ2-1; a possible D gene is TRBD1 (6 bases). The specimen was PBMCs, mostly from graft donor cells, collected 360 days after TCRalphabeta/CD19-depleted stem cell transplant. The CDR3 sequence is CASSIAWGPGHNEQFF. CDR3 nucleotides: TGTGCCAGTAGTATAGCCTGGGGGCCCGGGCACAATGAGCAGTTCTTC.